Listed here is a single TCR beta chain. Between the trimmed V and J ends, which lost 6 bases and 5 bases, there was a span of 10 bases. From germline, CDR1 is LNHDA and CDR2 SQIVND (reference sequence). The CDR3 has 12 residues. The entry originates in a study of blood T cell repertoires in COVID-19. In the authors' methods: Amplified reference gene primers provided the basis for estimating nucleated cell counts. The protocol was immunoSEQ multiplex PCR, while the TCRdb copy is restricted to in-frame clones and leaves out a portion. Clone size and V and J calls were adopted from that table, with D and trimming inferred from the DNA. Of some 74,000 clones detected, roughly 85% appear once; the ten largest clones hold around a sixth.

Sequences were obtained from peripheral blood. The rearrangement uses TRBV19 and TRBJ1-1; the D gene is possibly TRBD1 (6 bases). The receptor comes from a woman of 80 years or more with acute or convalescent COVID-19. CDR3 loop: CASRQGGTEAFF. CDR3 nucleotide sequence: TGTGCCAGTAGACAGGGAGGGACTGAAGCTTTCTTT.